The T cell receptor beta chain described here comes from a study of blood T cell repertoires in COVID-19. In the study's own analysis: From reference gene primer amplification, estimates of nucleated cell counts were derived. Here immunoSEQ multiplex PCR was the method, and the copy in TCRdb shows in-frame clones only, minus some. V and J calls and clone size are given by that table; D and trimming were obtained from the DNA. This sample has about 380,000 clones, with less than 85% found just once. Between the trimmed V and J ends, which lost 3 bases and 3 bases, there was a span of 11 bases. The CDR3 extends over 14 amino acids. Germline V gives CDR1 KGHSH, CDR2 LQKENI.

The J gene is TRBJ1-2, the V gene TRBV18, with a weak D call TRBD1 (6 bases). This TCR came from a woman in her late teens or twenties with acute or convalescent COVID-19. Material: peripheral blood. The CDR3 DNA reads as TGTGCCAGCTCACCCTCCGCAGGGGACTATGGCTACACCTTC. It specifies CASSPSAGDYGYTF. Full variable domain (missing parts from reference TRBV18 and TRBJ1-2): NAGVMQNPRHLVRRRGQEARLRCSPMKGHSHVYWYRQLPEEGLKFMVYLQKENIIDESGMPKERFSAEFPKEGPSILRIQQVVRGDSAAYFCASSPSAGDYGYTFGSGTRLTVV.